The T cell receptor (beta chain) described here comes from a study of CD8 T cells in Susac syndrome. Germline V gives CDR1 MNHEY, CDR2 SMNVEV (reference sequence). Trimming cost V 8 bases and J 3 bases, with 14 bases left between them. The CDR3 totals 13 residues. A quantity of about 0.5 to 1 ug RNA underwent reverse transcription using random hexamers. TCRdb reprocessed the immunoSEQ multiplex PCR reads via MiXCR and lists one record per CDR3 protein. The table records approximately 280,000 distinct CDR3 sequences, about 85% of them present only once. The sample taken for sequencing was CD8+ T cells from PBMCs. The sequence was obtained from a human donor with multiple sclerosis. The V and J genes are TRBV27 and TRBJ2-7; D is possibly TRBD1 (5 bases). The CDR3 nucleotides read TGTGCCAGCGGCGAAATAGGGGTCTACGAGCAGTACTTC. Encoded protein: CASGEIGVYEQYF.